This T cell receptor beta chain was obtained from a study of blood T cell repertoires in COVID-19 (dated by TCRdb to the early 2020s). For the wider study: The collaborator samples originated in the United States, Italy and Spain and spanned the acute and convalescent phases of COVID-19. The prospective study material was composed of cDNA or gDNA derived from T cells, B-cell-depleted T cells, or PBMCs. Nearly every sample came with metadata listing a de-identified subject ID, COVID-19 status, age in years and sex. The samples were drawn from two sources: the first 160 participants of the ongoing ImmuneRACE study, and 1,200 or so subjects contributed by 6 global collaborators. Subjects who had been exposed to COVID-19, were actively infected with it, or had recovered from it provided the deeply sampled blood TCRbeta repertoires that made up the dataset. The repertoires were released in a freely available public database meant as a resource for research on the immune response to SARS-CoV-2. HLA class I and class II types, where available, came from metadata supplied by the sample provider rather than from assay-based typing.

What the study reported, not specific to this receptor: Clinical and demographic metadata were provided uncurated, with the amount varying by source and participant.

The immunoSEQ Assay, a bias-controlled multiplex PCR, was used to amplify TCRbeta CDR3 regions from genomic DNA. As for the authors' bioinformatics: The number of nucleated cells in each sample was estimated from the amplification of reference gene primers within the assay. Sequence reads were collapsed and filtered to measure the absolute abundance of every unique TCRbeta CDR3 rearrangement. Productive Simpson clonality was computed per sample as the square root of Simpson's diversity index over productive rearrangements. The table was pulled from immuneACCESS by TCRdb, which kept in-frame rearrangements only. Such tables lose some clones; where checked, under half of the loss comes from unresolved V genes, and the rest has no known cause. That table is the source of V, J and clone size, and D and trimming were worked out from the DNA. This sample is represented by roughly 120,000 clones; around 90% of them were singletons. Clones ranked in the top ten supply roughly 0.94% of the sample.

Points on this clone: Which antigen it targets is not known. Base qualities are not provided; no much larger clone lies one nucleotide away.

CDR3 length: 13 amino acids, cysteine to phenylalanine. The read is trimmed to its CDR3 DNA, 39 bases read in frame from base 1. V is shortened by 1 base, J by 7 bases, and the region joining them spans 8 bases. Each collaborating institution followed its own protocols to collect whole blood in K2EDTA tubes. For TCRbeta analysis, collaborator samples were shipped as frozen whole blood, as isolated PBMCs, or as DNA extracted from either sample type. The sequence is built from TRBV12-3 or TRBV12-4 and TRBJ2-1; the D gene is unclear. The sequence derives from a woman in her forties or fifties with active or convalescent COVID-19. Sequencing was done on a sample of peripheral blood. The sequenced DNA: TGTGCCAGCAGTTTAGGGGCCGTGAATGAGCAGTTCTTC. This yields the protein CASSLGAVNEQFF.